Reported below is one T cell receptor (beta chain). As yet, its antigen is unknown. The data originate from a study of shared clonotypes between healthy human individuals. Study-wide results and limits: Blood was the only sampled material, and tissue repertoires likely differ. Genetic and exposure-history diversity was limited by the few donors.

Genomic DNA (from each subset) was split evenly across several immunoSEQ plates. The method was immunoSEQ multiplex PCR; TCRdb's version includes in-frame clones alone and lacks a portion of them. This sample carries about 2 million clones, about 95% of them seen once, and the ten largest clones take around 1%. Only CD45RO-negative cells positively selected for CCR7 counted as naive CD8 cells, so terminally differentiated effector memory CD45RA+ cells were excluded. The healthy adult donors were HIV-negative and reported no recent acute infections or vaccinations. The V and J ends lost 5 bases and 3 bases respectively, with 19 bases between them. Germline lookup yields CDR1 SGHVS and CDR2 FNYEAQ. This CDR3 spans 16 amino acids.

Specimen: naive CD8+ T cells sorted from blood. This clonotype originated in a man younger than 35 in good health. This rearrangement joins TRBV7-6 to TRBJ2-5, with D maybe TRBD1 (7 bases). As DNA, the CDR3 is TGTGCCAGCAGCCCAGGGCCGTCCAGGGGGGAAGAGACCCAGTACTTC. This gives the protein CASSPGPSRGEETQYF.